Listed below are T cell receptor beta chains from one sample, sequenced in a study of cytomegalovirus exposure and HLA in healthy donors. The data were produced by immunoSEQ multiplex PCR, yet TCRdb's version contains in-frame clones alone and is incomplete. The table lists 150,000 to 160,000 clones, roughly 77% of them singletons. The sequenced sample was PBMCs. The source is a young man in good health and CMV-seropositive. Each CDR3 is given with its conserved first and last residue. D genes are given only for firm matches. Expanded clones get a size class; other rows say once, few or many, or leave the size out.

DNA	CDR3	V	size	J	D
TGTGCCAGCAGCTCCCGGGATAGCGGGAGATTAGATACGCAGTATTTT	CASSSRDSGRLDTQYF	TRBV7-9	-	TRBJ2-3	TRBD2
TGTGCCAGCAGCGCTTTCGGGACTCATAGCTCCTACGAGCAGTACTTC	CASSAFGTHSSYEQYF	TRBV9	-	TRBJ2-7	-
TGTGCCAGCAGCTTAGTTACTAGCGGGAGGCTAGGGGAGCAGTTCTTC	CASSLVTSGRLGEQFF	TRBV11-2	-	TRBJ2-1	TRBD2
TGTGCCAGCAGTGATAGGCTAGCGGGAGGGATTAACACCGGGGAGCTGTTTTTT	CASSDRLAGGINTGELFF	TRBV6-1	-	TRBJ2-2	TRBD2
TGTGCCTGGGGCGGGGTAGAGCAGTTCTTC	CAWGGVEQFF	TRBV30	once	TRBJ2-1	-
TGCAGTGCTCCCACAGGAGATGGCTACACCTTC	CSAPTGDGYTF	TRBV20-1	-	TRBJ1-2	-
TGTGCCAGCAGTGACTTGGACAGCCCTGGCTACACCTTC	CASSDLDSPGYTF	TRBV6-4	-	TRBJ1-2	-
TGTGCCAGCAGTTTAATCGGGGGGAATCAGCCCCAGCATTTT	CASSLIGGNQPQHF	TRBV27	-	TRBJ1-5	-
TGCGCCAGCAGCCAAGAGACAGGGGTGCCCTACGAGCAGTACTTC	CASSQETGVPYEQYF	TRBV4-3	few	TRBJ2-7	TRBD1
TGTGCCATCAGTTGGAGCGGGAATCGACCCTCCTACGAGCAGTACTTC	CAISWSGNRPSYEQYF	TRBV10-3	-	TRBJ2-7	TRBD2
TGTGCCAGCAGCTTGCCCCAGGGGGCGAGCTCTGGAAACACCATATATTTT	CASSLPQGASSGNTIYF	TRBV5-4	-	TRBJ1-3	TRBD1
TGTGCCAGCAGCTGGACAGGGACTAATGAAAAACTGTTTTTT	CASSWTGTNEKLFF	TRBV5-8	-	TRBJ1-4	TRBD1
TGCGCCAGCAGCCAGCCAGGAGCGGGCTCCTACAATGAGCAGTTCTTC	CASSQPGAGSYNEQFF	TRBV4-1	few	TRBJ2-1	-
TGTGCCAGCAGTTACTGGGGGGAGAATGAGCAGTTCTTC	CASSYWGENEQFF	TRBV6-5	-	TRBJ2-1	-
TGCGCCAGCAGCCAAGGTGGATCTGGGAAGGGGTACACTGAAGCTTTCTTT	CASSQGGSGKGYTEAFF	TRBV4-1	-	TRBJ1-1	-
TGTGCCAGCAGTTTCCGACAGGGGGGCAATCAGCCCCAGCATTTT	CASSFRQGGNQPQHF	TRBV28	-	TRBJ1-5	TRBD1
TGTGCCTGGAGTGTATCCGAGAACTATGGCTACACCTTC	CAWSVSENYGYTF	TRBV30	-	TRBJ1-2	-
TGTGCCTGGAGTGATAGTAGGAGTGGAGCGGGAAGCCAGGAAAACATTCAGTACTTC	CAWSDSRSGAGSQENIQYF	TRBV30	-	TRBJ2-4	TRBD2
TGTGCCAGCAGTCCCGGGGAGGACACTGAAGCTTTCTTT	CASSPGEDTEAFF	TRBV6-5	-	TRBJ1-1	-
TGTGCTAGTGGTACCTCCGGGACAGTCAACACTGAAGCTTTCTTT	CASGTSGTVNTEAFF	TRBV12-5	few	TRBJ1-1	TRBD1
TGTGCCAGCAAACCCCTGGAGAGTCAGCCCCAGCATTTT	CASKPLESQPQHF	TRBV6-6	-	TRBJ1-5	-
TGTGCCAGCAGTGTGAGGACGGGAAGCACCTACGAGCAGTACTTC	CASSVRTGSTYEQYF	TRBV2	-	TRBJ2-7	-
TGTGCCAGCAGCTTAGGAGGTACCCAAGAGACCCAGTACTTC	CASSLGGTQETQYF	TRBV7-2	-	TRBJ2-5	-
TGTGCCAGCAGCGCCCCAAGCGGGAGGGCCGCCCATGAGCAGTTCTTC	CASSAPSGRAAHEQFF	TRBV9	-	TRBJ2-1	TRBD2
TGTGCCAGCAGCAGGACAGTCTATGGCTACACCTTC	CASSRTVYGYTF	TRBV5-6	-	TRBJ1-2	-
TGTGCCAGCAGCGCCTCCCCATCTACTTCTGGAAACACCATATATTTT	CASSASPSTSGNTIYF	TRBV9	-	TRBJ1-3	-
TGTGCCAGCAGTTACGACAGAAGCTACGAGCAGTACTTC	CASSYDRSYEQYF	TRBV6-5	-	TRBJ2-7	-
TGCGCCAGCAGCCACCTGATTCGGGGGGGATCGAACACTGAAGCTTTCTTT	CASSHLIRGGSNTEAFF	TRBV4-1	-	TRBJ1-1	-
TGTGCCAGCAGCGTAAACCCGGGTGAGACCCAGTACTTC	CASSVNPGETQYF	TRBV9	-	TRBJ2-5	-
TGCGCCAGCAGCGAGGAGACTAGCGGGGGGATTGCGTTCTTC	CASSEETSGGIAFF	TRBV5-1	-	TRBJ2-1	TRBD2
TGTGCCAGCAGCTTGGTTCGGGATCAGCCCCAGCATTTT	CASSLVRDQPQHF	TRBV5-5	-	TRBJ1-5	-
TGTGCCATCAGTGAACTAGCGGGGGGGAACAATGAGCAGTTCTTC	CAISELAGGNNEQFF	TRBV10-3	-	TRBJ2-1	TRBD2
TGTGCCAGCAGCTTTCCAGGGAACTATGGCTACACCTTC	CASSFPGNYGYTF	TRBV12-1	-	TRBJ1-2	-
TGCGCCAGCAGCGGCGGGACGGCGGCAACGGGCGAGCAGTACTTC	CASSGGTAATGEQYF	TRBV10-1	few	TRBJ2-7	-